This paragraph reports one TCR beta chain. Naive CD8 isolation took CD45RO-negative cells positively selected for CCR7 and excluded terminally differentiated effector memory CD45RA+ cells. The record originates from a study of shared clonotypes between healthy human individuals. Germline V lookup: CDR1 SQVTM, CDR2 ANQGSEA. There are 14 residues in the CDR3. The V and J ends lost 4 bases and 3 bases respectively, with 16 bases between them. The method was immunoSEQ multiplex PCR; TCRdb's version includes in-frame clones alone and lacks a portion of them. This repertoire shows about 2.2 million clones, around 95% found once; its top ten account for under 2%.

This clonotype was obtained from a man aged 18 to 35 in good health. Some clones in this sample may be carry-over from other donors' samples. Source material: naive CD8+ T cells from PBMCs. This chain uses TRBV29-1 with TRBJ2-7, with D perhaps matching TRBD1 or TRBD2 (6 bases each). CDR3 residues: CSVVGGQFLYEQYF. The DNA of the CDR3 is TGCAGCGTTGTTGGGGGGCAATTTCTCTACGAGCAGTACTTC.